These 21 T cell receptor beta chains were all obtained from the same sample, sequenced in a study of cytomegalovirus exposure and HLA in healthy donors. The PCR made use of 60 Vbeta and 13 Jbeta primers. Here immunoSEQ multiplex PCR was the method, and the copy in TCRdb shows in-frame clones only, minus some. The table lists more than 130,000 clones, 55% to 80% of them singletons. The sample comprised PBMCs. These receptors originate from a human donor in good health.

Note on this clone: Other DNA sequences in this specimen translate into the identical CDR3. The chain joins TRBV5-1 to TRBJ2-5; D not certain. CDR1 is SGHRS, CDR2 YFSETQ, per germline. The CDR3 covers 14 residues. The V end was cut by 0 bases, the J end by 2 bases, with 8 bases between. The chain's CDR3 is CASSLGGRQETQYF. Written as DNA, the CDR3 is TGCGCCAGCAGCTTGGGCGGCAGACAAGAGACCCAGTACTTC.

The J gene is TRBJ2-3, the V gene TRBV27; 8 positions agree with TRBD2. The CDR3 sequence is 15 residues long. V shed 5 bases, J shed 4 bases, and the junction held 8 bases outside the gene matches. Germline CDR1 reads MNHEY; CDR2 reads SMNVEV (reference sequence). CDR3 loop: CASSPQTGGPDTQYF. The DNA of the CDR3 is TGTGCCAGCAGTCCGCAGACGGGGGGGCCAGATACGCAGTATTTT.

The chain recombines TRBV5-4 with TRBJ2-3; 12 nucleotides line up with TRBD2. V lost 4 bases to trimming and J lost 3 bases; unmatched junction nucleotides: 3. Germline V CDR1 and CDR2: SGHNT, YYREEE (reference sequence). This CDR3 contains 15 residues. The CDR3 spells CASSPGLAGTDTQYF. CDR3 nucleotide sequence: TGTGCCAGCAGCCCCGGACTAGCGGGAACAGATACGCAGTATTTT.

This chain uses TRBV10-2 with TRBJ2-3; 13 bases line up with TRBD2. The CDR3 spans 16 residues. Losses at the gene ends were 6 bases for V and 5 bases for J; bases not matched to a gene: 8. Germline-derived CDR1 and CDR2 are WSHSY and SAAADI. The chain's CDR3 is CASRGGLAGERDTQYF. The CDR3 nucleotides read TGCGCCAGCAGGGGTGGACTAGCGGGAGAGAGAGATACGCAGTATTTT.

This chain links TRBV13 with TRBJ2-4, with D perhaps TRBD1 (5 bases). The germline gives CDR1 PRHDT, CDR2 FYEKMQ (reference sequence). There are 18 residues in the CDR3. V was trimmed by 3 bases and J by 0 bases, leaving 18 bases between them. As DNA, the CDR3 is TGTGCCAGCAGCTTGGTAGGGGCAGTGGGCTCAGCCAAAAACATTCAGTACTTC. Translation gives CASSLVGAVGSAKNIQYF.

This clone was picked up a small number of times. This chain connects TRBV2 to TRBJ2-3; no definite D call. CDR3 length: 13 amino acids. Trimming removed 6 bases at V and 2 bases at J, with 9 bases between. From germline, CDR1 is SNHLY and CDR2 FYNNEI. CDR3 protein: CASSPPFTDTQYF. The CDR3 DNA reads TGTGCCAGCAGCCCCCCTTTCACAGATACGCAGTATTTT.

V and J are TRBV6-5 and TRBJ1-1; TRBD1 might be the D (5 bases). CDR3 size: 15 residues. The germline CDR1 and CDR2 sequences are MNHEY and SVGAGI. V lost 5 bases and J 3 bases, leaving 16 bases between the germline ends. The CDR3 DNA sequence: TGTGCCAGCAGTCGCATGGGAGGGGCGGACACTGAAGCTTTCTTT. Its protein product is CASSRMGGADTEAFF.

The gene calls are TRBV5-4 and TRBJ1-1; TRBD1 is a possible D gene (6 bases). This CDR3 contains 14 residues. Germline V CDR1 and CDR2: SGHNT, YYREEE (reference sequence). With 1 base removed from V and 5 bases from J, the gap between germline ends came to 12 bases. The CDR3 here is CASSLIQGPTEAFF. CDR3 bases: TGTGCCAGCAGCTTGATCCAGGGGCCAACTGAAGCTTTCTTT.

The CDR3 sequence: CASTLGQGGYEQYF. CDR3 in DNA: TGTGCCAGCACCCTGGGACAGGGTGGCTACGAGCAGTACTTC. The chain recombines TRBV28 with TRBJ2-7, with TRBD1 matching 9 bases. Looked up from germline, CDR1 is MDHEN and CDR2 is SYDVKM. There are 14 residues in the CDR3. J lost 3 bases, V lost 7 bases, and 7 bases had no gene match.

V usage is TRBV4-2 and J usage is TRBJ2-5; D is uncertain. Between the trimmed V and J ends, which lost 2 bases and 3 bases, there was a span of 7 bases. Germline-derived CDR1 and CDR2 are LGHNA and YNFKEQ. The CDR3 is 13 amino acids. The DNA for the CDR3 is TGTGCCAGCAGCCAAAAACACGAAGAGACCCAGTACTTC. It codes for CASSQKHEETQYF.

The chain couples TRBV11-3 to TRBJ2-1; tentatively, D is TRBD1 (6 bases). The V end lost 5 bases, the J end lost 9 bases, and 20 bases lay between the germline ends. CDR1 and CDR2 from the germline V gene are SGHNT and YENEEA. The CDR3 sequence is 15 residues long. In DNA, the CDR3 is TGTGCCAGCAGCGTACGGACAGTAAGGGTCGGTGAGCAGTTCTTC. Its protein product is CASSVRTVRVGEQFF.

The chain joins TRBV7-3 to TRBJ2-1, with TRBD2 matching over 9 bases. CDR1 is SGHTA, CDR2 FQGTGA, per germline. The V segment lost 5 bases and the J segment 2 bases; nucleotides outside the gene matches: 4. The CDR3 spans 15 residues. CDR3 sequence: CASSQLAGAYNEQFF. The CDR3 DNA sequence: TGTGCCAGCAGCCAATTAGCGGGGGCCTACAATGAGCAGTTCTTC. Full variable domain (missing parts from reference TRBV7-3 and TRBJ2-1): GAGVSQTPSNKVTEKGKYVELRCDPISGHTALYWYRQSLGQGPEFLIYFQGTGAADDSGLPNDRFFAVRPEGSVSTLKIQRTERGDSAVYLCASSQLAGAYNEQFFGPGTRLTVL.

The chain is built from TRBV6-6 and TRBJ2-1; no definite D call. The CDR3 loop spans 14 amino acids. Germline CDR1 reads MNHNY; CDR2 reads SVGAGI (reference sequence). Trimming stripped 5 bases from V and 5 bases from J, with 13 bases between. The DNA of the CDR3 is TGTGCCAGCAGTCCCCCCGGTCTACACAATGAGCAGTTCTTC. This encodes CASSPPGLHNEQFF.

CDR3 loop: CASSTNPRASGNNYNEQFF. The CDR3 bases are TGCGCCAGCAGCACCAACCCCAGGGCTAGCGGGAACAACTACAATGAGCAGTTCTTC. The rearrangement uses TRBV5-1 and TRBJ2-1; 9 bases match TRBD2. V gave up 4 bases and J gave up 3 bases; unmatched junction bases: 17. The CDR3 covers 19 residues. CDR1 is SGHRS, CDR2 YFSETQ, per germline.

The chain joins TRBV7-9 to TRBJ2-7, with D unresolved. Trimming cost V 0 bases and J 5 bases, with 5 bases left between them. CDR1 is SEHNR and CDR2 is FQNEAQ in the germline V gene (reference sequence). This CDR3 has 12 amino acids. As DNA, the CDR3 is TGTGCCAGCAGCTTAGCGCAGGACGAGCAGTACTTC. Protein: CASSLAQDEQYF. Full variable domain (remainder filled in from reference TRBV7-9 and TRBJ2-7): DTGVSQNPRHKITKRGQNVTFRCDPISEHNRLYWYRQTLGQGPEFLTYFQNEAQLEKSRLLSDRFSAERPKGSFSTLEIQRTEQGDSAMYLCASSLAQDEQYFGPGTRLTVT.

V and J are TRBV6-6 and TRBJ2-5; 7 bases are shared with TRBD2. TRBJ2-7 matches the DNA end more closely, so the J call is doubtful. Germline V lookup: CDR1 MNHNY, CDR2 SVGAGI (reference sequence). The CDR3 is made up of 14 amino acids. CDR3 DNA: TGTGCCAGCACCATAAGGGACTACTCATACGAGCAGTACTTC. It specifies CASTIRDYSYEQYF.

This chain connects TRBV7-2 to TRBJ2-5, with D possibly matching TRBD1 (6 bases). CDR1 and CDR2 from the germline V gene are SGHTA and FQGNSA. The CDR3 length is 14 residues. With 5 bases removed from V and 0 bases from J, the gap between germline ends came to 10 bases. CDR3: CASSRTVYQETQYF. CDR3 coding DNA: TGTGCCAGCAGCCGGACAGTGTACCAAGAGACCCAGTACTTC. Supplemented by reference TRBV7-2 and TRBJ2-5, the full variable domain reads GAGVSQSPSNKVTEKGKDVELRCDPISGHTALYWYRQSLGQGLEFLIYFQGNSAPDKSGLPSDRFSAERTGGSVSTLTIQRTQQEDSAVYLCASSRTVYQETQYFGPGTRLLVL.

This clone showed up just a few times. V is TRBV11-2 and J is TRBJ1-2; D is perhaps TRBD1 (5 bases). The germline CDR1 and CDR2 sequences are SGHAT and FQNNGV. Trimming removed 5 bases from V and 13 bases from J, with 17 bases in between. The CDR3 spans 12 residues. CDR3 amino acids: CASSQGGVFLTF. The CDR3 coding sequence is TGTGCCAGCAGCCAAGGAGGGGTTTTCCTCACCTTC.

CDR3 amino acids: CATSRPGQPQHF. The DNA of the CDR3 is TGTGCCACCAGCAGACCGGGGCAGCCCCAGCATTTT. The chain employs TRBV15 and TRBJ1-5; no clear D gene. The CDR3 totals 12 residues. Trimming cost V 2 bases and J 7 bases, with 6 bases left between them. The V gene's germline CDR1 is LNHNV and CDR2 YYDKDF (reference sequence).

The V and J genes are TRBV6-6 and TRBJ1-4, with 8 bases aligning to TRBD1. CDR1 and CDR2 (germline): MNHNY, SVGAGI (reference sequence). Trimming cost V 0 bases and J 5 bases; bases outside gene matches: 2. The CDR3 contains 15 residues. DNA for the CDR3: TGTGCCAGCAGTTACTCGAGGACAGGGAATGAAAAACTGTTTTTT. Translation: CASSYSRTGNEKLFF.

The V call is TRBV5-1, the J call TRBJ2-1; the match to TRBD2 covers 9 bases. The CDR3 sequence is 15 residues long. From germline, CDR1 is SGHRS and CDR2 YFSETQ. V was pared by 3 bases and J by 6 bases, with 7 bases of the junction left unmatched. The CDR3 loop reads CASSSSGGPGNEQFF. CDR3 DNA sequence: TGCGCCAGCAGCTCCAGCGGGGGGCCGGGCAATGAGCAGTTCTTC.